This TCR beta chain was recorded in a study of OX40 agonist ivuxolimab in advanced cancers. In the study overall: Among those treated, three patients had partial responses, one with hepatocellular carcinoma and two with cutaneous melanoma.

This CDR3 is 15 amino acids long. The germline V gene encodes CDR1 SEHNR and CDR2 FQNEAQ (reference sequence). The V gene lost 6 bases and the J gene lost 0 bases, with 9 bases spanning the gap. TCRdb's table, derived via immunoSEQ multiplex PCR, lists solely in-frame clones and lacks some. Here the sample spans tens of thousands of clones, more than 70% being singletons. Material: CD4+ or CD8+ T cells sorted from blood, obtained in a trial of the OX40 agonist ivuxolimab. The chain couples TRBV7-9 to TRBJ2-6; D uncertain. This TCR was sampled from an adult with an advanced solid tumor such as melanoma, head and neck, liver or kidney cancer. CDR3 region: CASSFILSGANVLTF. Here the CDR3 DNA reads TGTGCCAGCAGTTTCATCCTCTCTGGGGCCAACGTCCTGACTTTC.